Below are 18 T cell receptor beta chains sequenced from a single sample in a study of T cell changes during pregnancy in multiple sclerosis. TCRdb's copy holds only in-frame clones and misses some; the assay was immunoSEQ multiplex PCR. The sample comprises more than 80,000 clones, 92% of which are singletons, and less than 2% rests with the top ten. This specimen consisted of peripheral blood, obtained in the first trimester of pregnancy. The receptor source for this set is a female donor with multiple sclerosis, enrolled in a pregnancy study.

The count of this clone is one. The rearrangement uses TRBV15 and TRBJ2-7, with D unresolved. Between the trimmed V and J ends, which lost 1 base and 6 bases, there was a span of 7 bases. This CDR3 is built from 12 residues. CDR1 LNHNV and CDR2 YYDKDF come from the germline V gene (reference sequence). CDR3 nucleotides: TGTGCCACCAGCAGAGTCTCGAGCGAGCAGTACTTC. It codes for CATSRVSSEQYF.

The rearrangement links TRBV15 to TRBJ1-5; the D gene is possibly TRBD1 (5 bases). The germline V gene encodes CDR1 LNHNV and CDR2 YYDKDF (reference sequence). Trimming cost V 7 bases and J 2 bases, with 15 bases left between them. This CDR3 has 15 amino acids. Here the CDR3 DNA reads TGTGCCACCACCGGGAGGGGAAAGGGCAATCAGCCCCAGCATTTT. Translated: CATTGRGKGNQPQHF.

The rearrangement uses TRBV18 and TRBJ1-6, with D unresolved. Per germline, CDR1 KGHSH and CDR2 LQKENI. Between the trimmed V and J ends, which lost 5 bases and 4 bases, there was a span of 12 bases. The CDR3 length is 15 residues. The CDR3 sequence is CASSSTPQYNSPLHF. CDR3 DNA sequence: TGTGCCAGCTCATCGACACCTCAATATAATTCACCCCTCCACTTT. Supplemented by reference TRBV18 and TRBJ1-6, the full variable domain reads NAGVMQNPRHLVRRRGQEARLRCSPMKGHSHVYWYRQLPEEGLKFMVYLQKENIIDESGMPKERFSAEFPKEGPSILRIQQVVRGDSAAYFCASSSTPQYNSPLHFGNGTRLTVT.

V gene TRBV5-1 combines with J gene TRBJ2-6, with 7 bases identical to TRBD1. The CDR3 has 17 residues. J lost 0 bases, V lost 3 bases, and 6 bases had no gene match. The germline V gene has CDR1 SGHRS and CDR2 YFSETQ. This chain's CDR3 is CASSWTDRTSGANVLTF. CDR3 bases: TGCGCCAGCAGCTGGACGGACAGGACCTCTGGGGCCAACGTCCTGACTTTC.

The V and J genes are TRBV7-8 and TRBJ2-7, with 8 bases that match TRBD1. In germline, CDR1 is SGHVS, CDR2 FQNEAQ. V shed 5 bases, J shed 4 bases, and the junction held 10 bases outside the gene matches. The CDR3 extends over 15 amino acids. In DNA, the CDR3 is TGTGCCAGCAGCCCACCGACAGGGGAAGGGTACGAGCAGTACTTC. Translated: CASSPPTGEGYEQYF.

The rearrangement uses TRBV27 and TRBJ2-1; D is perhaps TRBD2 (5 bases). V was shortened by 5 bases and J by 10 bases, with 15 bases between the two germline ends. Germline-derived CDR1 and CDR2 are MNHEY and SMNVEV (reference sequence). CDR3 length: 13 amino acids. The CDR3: CASSPGLSLEQFF. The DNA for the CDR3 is TGTGCCAGCAGTCCTGGACTTTCCCTAGAGCAGTTCTTC.

CDR3 in DNA: TGTGCCAGCAGCTTAGGAGGGAGTGGGGCCAACGTCCTGACTTTC. This codes for CASSLGGSGANVLTF. The V and J genes are TRBV7-2 and TRBJ2-6, with a tentative D call TRBD2 (5 bases). The germline V and J ends were trimmed by 1 base and 3 bases, with 7 bases remaining between them. The V gene's germline CDR1 is SGHTA and CDR2 FQGNSA. The CDR3 extends over 15 amino acids.

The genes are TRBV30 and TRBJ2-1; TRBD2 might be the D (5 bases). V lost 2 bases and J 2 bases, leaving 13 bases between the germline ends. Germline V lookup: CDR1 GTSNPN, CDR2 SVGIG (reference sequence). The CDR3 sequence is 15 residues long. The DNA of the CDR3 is TGTGCCTGGAGTCCTTTTAGCGCCCCCTACAATGAGCAGTTCTTC. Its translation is CAWSPFSAPYNEQFF.

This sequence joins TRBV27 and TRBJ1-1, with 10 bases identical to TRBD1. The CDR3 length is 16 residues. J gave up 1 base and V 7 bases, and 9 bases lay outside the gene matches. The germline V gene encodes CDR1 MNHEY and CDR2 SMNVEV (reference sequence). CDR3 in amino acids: CASTKGQGFSNTEAFF. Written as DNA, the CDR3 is TGTGCCAGCACCAAGGGACAGGGGTTTTCGAACACTGAAGCTTTCTTT.

CDR3 bases: TGTGCCAGTACCATGTCCCCCGCGGGAGTAGCAGATACGCAGTATTTT. Its translation: CASTMSPAGVADTQYF. The gene calls are TRBV19 and TRBJ2-3, with TRBD2 matching over 7 bases. V trimming: 7 bases; J trimming: 4 bases; junction bases outside the gene matches: 14. Germline values: CDR1 LNHDA, CDR2 SQIVND (reference sequence). There are 16 residues in the CDR3.

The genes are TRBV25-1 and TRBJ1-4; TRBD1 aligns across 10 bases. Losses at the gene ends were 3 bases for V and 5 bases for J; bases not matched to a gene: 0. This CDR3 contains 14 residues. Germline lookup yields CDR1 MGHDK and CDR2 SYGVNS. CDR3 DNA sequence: TGTGCCAGCAGTGAGGGACAGGGGAATGAAAAACTGTTTTTT. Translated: CASSEGQGNEKLFF.

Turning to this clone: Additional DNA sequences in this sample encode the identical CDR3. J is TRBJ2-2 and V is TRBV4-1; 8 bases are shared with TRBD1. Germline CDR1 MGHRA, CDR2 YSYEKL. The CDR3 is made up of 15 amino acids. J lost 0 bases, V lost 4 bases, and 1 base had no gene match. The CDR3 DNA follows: TGCGCCAGCAGCCGACAGGGGACGAACACCGGGGAGCTGTTTTTT. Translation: CASSRQGTNTGELFF.

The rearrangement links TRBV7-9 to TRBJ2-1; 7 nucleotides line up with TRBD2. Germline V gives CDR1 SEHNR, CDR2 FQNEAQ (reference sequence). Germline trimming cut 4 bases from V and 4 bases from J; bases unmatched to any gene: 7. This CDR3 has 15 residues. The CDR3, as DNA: TGTGCCAGCAGCTCCCCAGCGGGACCTTACAATGAGCAGTTCTTC. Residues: CASSSPAGPYNEQFF.

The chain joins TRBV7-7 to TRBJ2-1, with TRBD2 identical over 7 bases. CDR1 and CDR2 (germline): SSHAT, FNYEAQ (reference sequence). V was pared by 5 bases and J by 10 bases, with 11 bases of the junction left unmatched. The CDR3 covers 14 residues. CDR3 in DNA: TGTGCCAGCAGCGACGTACTAGCGCTCGGGGAGCAGTTCTTC. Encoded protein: CASSDVLALGEQFF.

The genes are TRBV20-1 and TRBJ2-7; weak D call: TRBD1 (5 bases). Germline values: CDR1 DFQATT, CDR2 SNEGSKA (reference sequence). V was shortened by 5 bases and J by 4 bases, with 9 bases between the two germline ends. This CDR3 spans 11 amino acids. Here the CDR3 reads CSAAQGYEQYF. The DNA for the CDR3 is TGCAGTGCTGCCCAGGGTTACGAGCAGTACTTC.

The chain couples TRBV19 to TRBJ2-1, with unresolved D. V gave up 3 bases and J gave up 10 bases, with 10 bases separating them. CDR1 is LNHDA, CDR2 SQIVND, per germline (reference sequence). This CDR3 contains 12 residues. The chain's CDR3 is CASSMSGQEQFF. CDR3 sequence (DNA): TGTGCCAGTAGTATGTCTGGGCAAGAGCAGTTCTTC.

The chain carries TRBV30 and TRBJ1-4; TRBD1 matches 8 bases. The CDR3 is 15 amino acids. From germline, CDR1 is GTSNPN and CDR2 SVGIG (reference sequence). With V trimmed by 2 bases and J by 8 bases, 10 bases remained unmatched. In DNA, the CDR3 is TGTGCCTGGAGTCTCCCCGGGACAGGCGGGGAAAAACTGTTTTTT. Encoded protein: CAWSLPGTGGEKLFF.

The CDR3 DNA reads as TGTGCCAGCAGTGAAGGAAGGGGGTGGACTAGCGGGATCACAGATACGCAGTATTTT. Protein sequence: CASSEGRGWTSGITDTQYF. The gene calls are TRBV6-1 and TRBJ2-3, with TRBD2 matching 12 bases. The V gene's germline CDR1 is MNHNS and CDR2 SASEGT. V was pared by 1 base and J by 2 bases, with 10 bases of the junction left unmatched. This CDR3 is built from 19 residues.